The sequence of this T cell receptor beta chain was determined in a study of blood T cell repertoires in COVID-19. As for the study in general: The study drew acute and convalescent COVID-19 samples from the United States, Italy and Spain.

The CDR3 extends over 16 amino acids. Ages ranged from about 18 to 100 years, with residence in 24 US areas. Source study methods: Counts of nucleated cells, estimated from reference gene primer amplification, were obtained. Here immunoSEQ multiplex PCR was the method, and the copy in TCRdb shows in-frame clones only, minus some. V and J calls plus clone size are reproduced from that table; the DNA served to infer D and trimming. Among about 400,000 clones, approximately 86% were seen once, and the ten largest hold about 2.1%. This chain uses TRBV21-1 with TRBJ1-1; the DNA was not compared with TRBD1, the D call given in the table. TRBV21-1 is recorded as a pseudogene. The origin of this receptor is a woman aged 40 to 49 with acute COVID-19. Sequenced sample: PBMCs or T cells enriched from blood (not recorded which). In DNA, the CDR3 is TGTGCCAGCAGCAAATTTGGACAGGGGATGAACACTGAAGCTTTCTTT. It translates to CASSKFGQGMNTEAFF.